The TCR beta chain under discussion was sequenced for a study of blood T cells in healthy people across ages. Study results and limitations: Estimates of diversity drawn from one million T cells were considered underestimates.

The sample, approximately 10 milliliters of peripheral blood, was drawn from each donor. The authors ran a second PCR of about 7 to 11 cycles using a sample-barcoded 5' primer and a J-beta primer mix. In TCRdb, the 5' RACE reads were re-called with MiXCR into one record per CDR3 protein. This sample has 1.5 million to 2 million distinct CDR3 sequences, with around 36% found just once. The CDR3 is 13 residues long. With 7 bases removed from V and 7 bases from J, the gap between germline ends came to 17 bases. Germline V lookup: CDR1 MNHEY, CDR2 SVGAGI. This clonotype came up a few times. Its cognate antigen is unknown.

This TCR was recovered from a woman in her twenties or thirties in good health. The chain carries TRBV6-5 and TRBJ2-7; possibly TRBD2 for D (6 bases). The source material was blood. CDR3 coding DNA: TGTGCCAGCATGGTACTAGCAGACAATGAGCAGTACTTC. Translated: CASMVLADNEQYF.